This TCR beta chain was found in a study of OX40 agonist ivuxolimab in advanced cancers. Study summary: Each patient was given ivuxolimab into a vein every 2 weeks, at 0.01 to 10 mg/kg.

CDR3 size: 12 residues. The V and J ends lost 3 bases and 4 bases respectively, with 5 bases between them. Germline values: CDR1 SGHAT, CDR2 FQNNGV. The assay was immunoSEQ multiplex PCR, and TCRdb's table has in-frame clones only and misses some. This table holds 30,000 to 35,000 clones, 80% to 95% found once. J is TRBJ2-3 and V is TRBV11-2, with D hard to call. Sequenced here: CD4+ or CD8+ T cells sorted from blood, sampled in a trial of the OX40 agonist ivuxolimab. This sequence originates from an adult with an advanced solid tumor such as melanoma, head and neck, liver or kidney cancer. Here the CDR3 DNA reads TGTGCCAGCAGCTTGGCCCCAGATACGCAGTATTTT. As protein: CASSLAPDTQYF.